Given below is one T cell receptor beta chain in context. Its specificity is not known. Unique molecular identifiers featured in each of the TCR beta cDNA libraries. A single record per CDR3 protein comes from TCRdb applying MiXCR to the PCR reads. Of fewer than 850,000 distinct CDR3 sequences listed, 25% to 30% are singletons. This sample was taken from a study of post-analysis software for immune sequencing data. Whole-study findings and limits: Samples made in the same batch grouped tightly together by F measure. There was significantly lower normalized Chao1 diversity in multiple sclerosis patients than in controls. Patients carried roughly five TRBV segments more frequently than controls did, and TRBV5-6, TRBV5-1 and TRBV20-1 were among them.

Looked up from germline, CDR1 is SGDLS and CDR2 is YYNGEE. V dropped 3 bases and J dropped 4 bases, with 17 bases sitting between them. The CDR3 is 16 amino acids. This TCR derives from a girl aged 10 to 17 with multiple sclerosis. Sequenced sample: blood. The chain combines TRBV9 with TRBJ2-1, with a possible D match to TRBD1 (6 bases). Here the CDR3 reads CASSAYTGIRYNEQFF. The CDR3 nucleotides are TGTGCCAGCAGCGCGTATACAGGGATCAGGTACAATGAGCAGTTCTTC.